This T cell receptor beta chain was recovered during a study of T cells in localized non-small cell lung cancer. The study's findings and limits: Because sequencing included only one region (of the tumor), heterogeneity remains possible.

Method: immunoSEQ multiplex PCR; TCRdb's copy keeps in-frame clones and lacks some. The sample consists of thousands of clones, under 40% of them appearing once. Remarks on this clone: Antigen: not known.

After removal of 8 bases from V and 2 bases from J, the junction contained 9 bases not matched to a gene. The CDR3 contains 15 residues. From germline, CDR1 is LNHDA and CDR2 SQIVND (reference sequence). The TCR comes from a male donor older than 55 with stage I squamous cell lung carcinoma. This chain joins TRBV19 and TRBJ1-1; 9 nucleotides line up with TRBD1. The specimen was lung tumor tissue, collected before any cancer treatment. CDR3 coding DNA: TGTGCCAGTCAGGACAGGGGAAAAGGAAACACTGAAGCTTTCTTT. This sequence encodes CASQDRGKGNTEAFF.